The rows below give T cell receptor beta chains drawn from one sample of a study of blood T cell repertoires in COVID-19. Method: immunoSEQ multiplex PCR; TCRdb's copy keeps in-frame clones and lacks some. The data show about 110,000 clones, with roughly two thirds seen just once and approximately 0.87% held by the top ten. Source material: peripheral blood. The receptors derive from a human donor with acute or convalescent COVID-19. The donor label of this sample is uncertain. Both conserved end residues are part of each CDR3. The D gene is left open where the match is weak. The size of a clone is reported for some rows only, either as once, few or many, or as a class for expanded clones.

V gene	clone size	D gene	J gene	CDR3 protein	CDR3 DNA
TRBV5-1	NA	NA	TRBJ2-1	CASSLGRSYNEQFF	TGCGCCAGCAGCTTAGGGAGATCCTACAATGAGCAGTTCTTC
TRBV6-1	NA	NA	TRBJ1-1	CASSDPHDRAFGEAFF	TGTGCCAGCAGTGACCCACATGACAGAGCCTTTGGGGAAGCTTTCTTT
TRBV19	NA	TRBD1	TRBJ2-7	CASSRTDRGTSYEQYF	TGTGCCAGTAGCCGAACCGACAGGGGGACCTCCTACGAGCAGTACTTC
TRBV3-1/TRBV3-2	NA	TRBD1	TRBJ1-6	CASSQDVGTGGRSPLHF	TGTGCCAGCAGCCAAGATGTTGGGACAGGGGGCCGGTCACCCCTCCACTTT
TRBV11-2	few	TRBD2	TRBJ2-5	CASSFGLAGEETQYF	TGTGCCAGCAGCTTCGGACTAGCGGGGGAAGAGACCCAGTACTTC
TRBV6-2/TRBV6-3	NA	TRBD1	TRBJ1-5	CASSLPGGHQPQHF	TGTGCCAGCAGTCTTCCAGGGGGCCATCAGCCCCAGCATTTT
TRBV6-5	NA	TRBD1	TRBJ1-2	CASSRDREETF	TGTGCCAGCAGTCGGGACAGGGAGGAAACCTTC
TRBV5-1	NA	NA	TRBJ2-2	CASSLLGDTNTGELFF	TGCGCCAGCAGCCTTCTGGGGGACACGAACACCGGGGAGCTGTTTTTT
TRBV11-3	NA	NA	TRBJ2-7	CASSLGSSYEQYF	TGTGCCAGCAGCTTAGGTTCATCCTACGAGCAGTACTTC
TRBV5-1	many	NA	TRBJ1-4	CASSYGATNEKLFF	TGCGCCAGCAGCTACGGTGCAACTAATGAAAAACTGTTTTTT
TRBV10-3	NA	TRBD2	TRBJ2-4	CAISPEVGTSGELAKNIQYF	TGTGCCATCAGTCCCGAAGTTGGGACTAGCGGGGAACTAGCCAAAAACATTCAGTACTTC
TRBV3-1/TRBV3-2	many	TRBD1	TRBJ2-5	CASSPDRGLQETQYF	TGTGCCAGCAGCCCGGACAGGGGGCTCCAAGAGACCCAGTACTTC
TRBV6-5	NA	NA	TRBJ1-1	CASSYSGVNTEAFF	TGTGCCAGCAGTTATTCAGGGGTGAACACTGAAGCTTTCTTT
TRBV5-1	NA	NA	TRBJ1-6	CASSLGGYNSPLHF	TGCGCCAGCAGCCTCGGGGGATATAATTCACCCCTCCACTTT
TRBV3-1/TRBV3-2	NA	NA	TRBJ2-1	CASARGGSYNEQFF	TGTGCCAGCGCCCGAGGGGGTTCCTACAATGAGCAGTTCTTC
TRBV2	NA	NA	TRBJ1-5	CASNRFSNQPQHF	TGTGCCAGCAACAGATTTAGCAATCAGCCCCAGCATTTT
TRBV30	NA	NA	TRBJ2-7	CAWKVGAYEQYF	TGTGCCTGGAAAGTCGGGGCCTACGAGCAGTACTTC
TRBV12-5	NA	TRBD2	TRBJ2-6	CASGLGTSWSSGANVLTF	TGTGCTAGTGGTTTGGGGACTAGTTGGAGCTCTGGGGCCAACGTCCTGACTTTC
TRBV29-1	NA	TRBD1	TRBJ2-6	CSVSGTGVSGANVLTF	TGCAGCGTCTCCGGGACAGGTGTATCCGGGGCCAACGTCCTGACTTTC
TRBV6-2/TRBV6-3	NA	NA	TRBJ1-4	CASSNRATEKLFF	TGTGCCAGCAGCAACAGGGCCACGGAAAAACTGTTTTTT
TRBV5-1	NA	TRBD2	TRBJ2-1	CASSSGGAHEQFF	TGCGCCAGCAGTAGCGGGGGGGCCCATGAGCAGTTCTTC
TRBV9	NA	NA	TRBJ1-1	CASSVAGGADTEAFF	TGTGCCAGCAGCGTAGCTGGGGGCGCCGACACTGAAGCTTTCTTT
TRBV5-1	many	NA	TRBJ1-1	CASSLDGGNTEAFF	TGCGCCAGCAGCCTCGACGGAGGAAACACTGAAGCTTTCTTT
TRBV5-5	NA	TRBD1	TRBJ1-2	CASSFAIDRAGYGYTF	TGTGCCAGCAGTTTTGCCATTGACAGGGCAGGCTATGGCTACACCTTC
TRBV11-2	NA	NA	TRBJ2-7	CASSLDSGSQLREQYF	TGTGCCAGCAGCTTAGATTCAGGGTCCCAACTACGCGAGCAGTACTTC
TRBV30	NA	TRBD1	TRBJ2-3	CAWSLGQGGSDTQYF	TGTGCCTGGAGTCTTGGACAGGGGGGCTCAGATACGCAGTATTTT
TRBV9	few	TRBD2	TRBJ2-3	CASSLRGETDTQYF	TGTGCCAGCAGCCTACGGGGGGAAACAGATACGCAGTATTTT
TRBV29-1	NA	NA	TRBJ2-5	CSAVNRAGETQYF	TGCAGCGCCGTTAACAGGGCCGGGGAGACCCAGTACTTC
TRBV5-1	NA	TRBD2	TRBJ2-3	CASSLAARGDTDTQYF	TGCGCCAGCAGCTTGGCGGCGCGGGGGGACACAGATACGCAGTATTTT
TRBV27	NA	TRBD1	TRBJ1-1	CASSPRTGYMNTEAFF	TGTGCCAGCAGTCCCCGGACAGGTTACATGAACACTGAAGCTTTCTTT
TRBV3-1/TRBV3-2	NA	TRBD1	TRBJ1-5	CASSLGQGNQPQHF	TGTGCCAGCAGTTTGGGACAGGGTAATCAGCCCCAGCATTTT
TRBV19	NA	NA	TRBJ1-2	CASRLNYGYTF	TGTGCCAGTAGATTAAACTATGGCTACACCTTC
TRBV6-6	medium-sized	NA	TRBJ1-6	CASRTDSSYNSPLHF	TGTGCCAGCAGAACGGACAGCTCCTATAATTCACCCCTCCACTTT
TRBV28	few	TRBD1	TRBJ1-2	CASISAATGVGGYTF	TGTGCCAGCATCTCCGCCGCAACAGGGGTAGGCGGCTACACCTTC
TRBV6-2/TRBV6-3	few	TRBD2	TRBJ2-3	CASSKGTSGGAVDTQYF	TGTGCCAGCAGTAAGGGGACTAGCGGGGGGGCCGTAGATACGCAGTATTTT
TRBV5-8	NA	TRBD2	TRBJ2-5	CASSQGLAVETQYF	TGTGCCAGCAGCCAGGGACTAGCGGTGGAGACCCAGTACTTC
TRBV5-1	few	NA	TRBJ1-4	CASSPLGGSGANEKLFF	TGCGCCAGCAGCCCCCTGGGAGGGTCCGGAGCTAATGAAAAACTGTTTTTT
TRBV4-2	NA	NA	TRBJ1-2	CASSQIRDEGGNYGYTF	TGTGCCAGCAGCCAAATCCGGGACGAAGGAGGGAACTATGGCTACACCTTC
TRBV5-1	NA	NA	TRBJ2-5	CASRQGQETQYF	TGCGCCAGCAGACAGGGTCAAGAGACCCAGTACTTC
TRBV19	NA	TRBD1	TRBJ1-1	CASSGQGAFGYTEAFF	TGTGCCAGTAGCGGACAGGGGGCTTTCGGTTACACTGAAGCTTTCTTT
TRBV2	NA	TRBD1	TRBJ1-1	CASRRITGAGTEAFF	TGTGCCAGCAGGCGAATCACAGGGGCGGGTACTGAAGCTTTCTTT
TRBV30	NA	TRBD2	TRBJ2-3	CASARGNTDTQYF	TGTGCCTCCGCGCGGGGGAACACAGATACGCAGTATTTT
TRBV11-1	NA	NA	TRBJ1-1	CASSFRRGNTEAFF	TGTGCCAGCAGCTTCCGCAGGGGGAACACTGAAGCTTTCTTT
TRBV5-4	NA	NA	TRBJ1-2	CASSLDLDSNYGYTF	TGTGCCAGCAGCTTGGACCTAGACAGTAACTATGGCTACACCTTC
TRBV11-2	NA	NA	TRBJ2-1	CASSLVGGGINEQFF	TGTGCCAGCAGCTTAGTAGGTGGGGGGATAAATGAGCAGTTCTTC
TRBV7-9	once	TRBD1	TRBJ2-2	CASSSGQGPWTGELFF	TGTGCCAGCAGCTCGGGACAGGGCCCGTGGACCGGGGAGCTGTTTTTT
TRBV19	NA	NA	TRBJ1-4	CASSNLIGAGNEKLFF	TGTGCCAGTAGTAACCTAATAGGGGCCGGTAATGAAAAACTGTTTTTT
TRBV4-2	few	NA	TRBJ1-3	CASSRQGGGSGNTIYF	TGTGCCAGCAGCCGCCAAGGGGGGGGCTCTGGAAACACCATATATTTT
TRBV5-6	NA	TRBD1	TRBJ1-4	CASSVWDSLEKLFF	TGTGCCAGCAGCGTGTGGGACAGCCTTGAAAAACTGTTTTTT
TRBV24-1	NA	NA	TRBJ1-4	CATSEPSSEKLFF	TGTGCCACCAGTGAACCCTCGAGTGAAAAACTGTTTTTT
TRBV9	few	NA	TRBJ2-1	CASSVDAGPYNEQFF	TGTGCCAGCAGCGTGGATGCAGGGCCCTACAATGAGCAGTTCTTC